Following are 23 T cell receptor beta chains from one sample sequenced in a study of response to subunit inactivated influenza vaccine (dated by TCRdb to 2016 to 2019). Libraries came from RT-PCR. Sequencing was carried out with an Illumina HiSeq 2500. The raw public reads went through TCRdb reprocessing: fastp at Q25, MiXCR clone calling, in-frame beta chains kept. Every distinct CDR3 protein forms one entry, paired with its most common genes and DNA. The sample contains about 180,000 distinct CDR3 sequences, approximately 9.2% of them found a single time. Clones ranked in the top ten supply 11% of the sample. This specimen consisted of non-naive T cells sorted from PBMCs, obtained on the day of vaccination. The cell subset or site label of this sample denotes: memory T cell fraction. The receptors shown here come from a man over 45 who received an inactivated influenza vaccine. Donor details come from another sample of the same person, matched by shared clones.

This clonotype was seen only a few times. The rearrangement joins TRBV3-1 to TRBJ2-4; D is unclear. V was shortened by 2 bases and J by 3 bases, with 8 bases between the two germline ends. Germline V gene sequence: CDR1 LGHDT, CDR2 YNNKEL (reference sequence). There are 14 residues in the CDR3. The CDR3 nucleotides read TGTGCCAGCAGCCAAAGCGAAGTCAAAAACATTCAGTACTTC. As protein: CASSQSEVKNIQYF.

The chain links TRBV20-1 to TRBJ1-6; weak D call: TRBD1 (5 bases). In germline, CDR1 is DFQATT, CDR2 SNEGSKA (reference sequence). This CDR3 spans 15 amino acids. V lost 0 bases and J lost 8, with 14 bases in between. In nucleotides, the CDR3 is TGCAGTGCTAGAGATCTTAGGGACGCGGATTCACCCCTCCACTTT. It is translated as CSARDLRDADSPLHF.

The chain is built from TRBV11-2 and TRBJ1-3, with D unclear. There are 13 residues in the CDR3. The germline V gene has CDR1 SGHAT and CDR2 FQNNGV. The ends were cut back, 1 base at V and 4 bases at J, with 5 bases in the middle. The DNA of the CDR3 is TGTGCCAGCAGCTTAGGTCTGGGAAACACCATATATTTT. Its protein is CASSLGLGNTIYF.

The CDR3 DNA follows: TGTGCCAGCACCACTACCGGGACACCTTATGGCTACACCTTC. As protein: CASTTTGTPYGYTF. This chain joins TRBV12-3 or TRBV12-4 and TRBJ1-2, with D perhaps matching TRBD1 (6 bases). The CDR3 length is 14 residues. V was clipped by 7 bases and J by 5 bases, with 17 bases between them.

This sequence joins TRBV2 and TRBJ2-1; the match to TRBD2 covers 10 bases. Germline V gene lookup returns CDR1 SNHLY and CDR2 FYNNEI. V was pared by 2 bases and J by 5 bases, with 6 bases of the junction left unmatched. The CDR3 sequence is 16 residues long. CDR3 in amino acids: CASSEYGGLANNEQFF. CDR3 sequence (DNA): TGTGCCAGCAGTGAATATGGGGGACTAGCGAACAATGAGCAGTTCTTC.

The chain joins TRBV10-3 to TRBJ1-4; the D gene is possibly TRBD1 (6 bases). The ends were cut back, 2 bases at V and 8 bases at J, with 18 bases in the middle. Germline CDR1 and CDR2: ENHRY and SYGVKD. CDR3 length equals 16 residues. This chain's CDR3 is CAISELDAGAGEKLFF. As DNA, the CDR3 is TGTGCCATCAGTGAGCTGGATGCGGGGGCCGGGGAAAAACTGTTTTTT.

A few counts support this clonotype. This chain joins TRBV5-1 and TRBJ1-2; D might be TRBD1 (5 bases). Per germline, CDR1 SGHRS and CDR2 YFSETQ. This CDR3 contains 16 residues. V was trimmed by 0 bases and J by 0 bases, leaving 12 bases between them. CDR3 coding DNA: TGCGCCAGCAGCTTGGCCGGGGGTTCGGCTAACTATGGCTACACCTTC. This encodes CASSLAGGSANYGYTF. The entire variable domain, with the rest obtained from reference TRBV5-1 and TRBJ1-2, is as follows: KAGVTQTPRYLIKTRGQQVTLSCSPISGHRSVSWYQQTPGQGLQFLFEYFSETQRNKGNFPGRFSGRQFSNSRSEMNVSTLELGDSALYLCASSLAGGSANYGYTFGSGTRLTVV.

This chain links TRBV18 with TRBJ2-7; TRBD2 matches 12 bases. The CDR3 is 15 amino acids. Germline values: CDR1 KGHSH, CDR2 LQKENI. With 3 bases clipped from V and 3 bases from J, the junction kept 3 bases outside the gene matches. The CDR3 loop is CASSPRTSGNYEQYF. DNA for the CDR3: TGTGCCAGCTCACCGCGGACTAGCGGGAACTACGAGCAGTACTTC.

This clonotype occurred a few times. V and J are TRBV20-1 and TRBJ2-3; TRBD2 aligns across 8 bases. The CDR3 spans 14 residues. With 5 bases clipped from V and 1 base from J, the junction kept 5 bases outside the gene matches. Germline CDR1 reads DFQATT; CDR2 reads SNEGSKA (reference sequence). The CDR3 DNA sequence: TGCAGTGCTGGGGTGCGGGGGGGCACAGATACGCAGTATTTT. Residues: CSAGVRGGTDTQYF.

The chain carries TRBV12-3 or TRBV12-4 and TRBJ2-1; 12 bases are a match to TRBD2. The CDR3 spans 15 residues. Germline trimming cut 3 bases from V and 5 bases from J; bases unmatched to any gene: 2. The CDR3 nucleotides are TGTGCCAGCAGTTTGTGGACTAGCGGGGACAATGAGCAGTTCTTC. Translation gives CASSLWTSGDNEQFF.

This clonotype was seen ten or more times. V and J are TRBV7-8 and TRBJ2-1, with TRBD2 matching 12 bases. V dropped 6 bases and J dropped 4; count of bases not matched to a gene: 4. The germline V gene encodes CDR1 SGHVS and CDR2 FQNEAQ. CDR3 size: 15 residues. CDR3 DNA sequence: TGTGCCAGCAGGGCGACTAGCGGGAGTTACAATGAGCAGTTCTTC. Protein sequence: CASRATSGSYNEQFF.

The chain is built from TRBV7-6 and TRBJ2-2; the D gene is possibly TRBD2 (6 bases). Germline CDR1 is SGHVS and CDR2 is FNYEAQ. Trimming removed 5 bases from V and 5 bases from J, with 21 bases in between. The CDR3 consists of 17 residues. For the CDR3, the DNA is TGTGCCAGCAGCCCCGGGACTGCCAAGAGAAGGACCGGGGAGCTGTTTTTT. It translates to CASSPGTAKRRTGELFF.

This clonotype was seen only a few times. The V gene is TRBV12-3 or TRBV12-4, the J gene TRBJ2-3, with D maybe TRBD2 (6 bases). The V gene lost 6 bases and the J gene lost 4 bases, with 8 bases spanning the gap. The CDR3 is made up of 12 amino acids. As DNA, the CDR3 is TGTGCCAGCAGCTGGGGGGCAGATACGCAGTATTTT. This encodes CASSWGADTQYF.

This clonotype was seen repeatedly, ten times or more. The rearrangement joins TRBV6-2 or TRBV6-3 to TRBJ2-7; the match to TRBD1 covers 7 bases. J gave up 0 bases and V 2 bases, and 1 base lay outside the gene matches. There are 14 residues in the CDR3. Germline V gives CDR1 MNHEY, CDR2 SVGEGT. The CDR3 loop reads CASSYDRVSYEQYF. The CDR3 region has the DNA TGTGCCAGCAGTTACGACAGGGTCTCCTACGAGCAGTACTTC.

This clonotype occurred many times. The chain carries TRBV12-3 or TRBV12-4 and TRBJ1-2; 7 bases fit TRBD1. This CDR3 comprises 13 residues. V was clipped by 4 bases and J by 8 bases; unmatched bases: 7. The CDR3 is CASSSSGGTGYTF. The CDR3 DNA sequence: TGTGCCAGCAGTTCTTCAGGGGGTACGGGCTACACCTTC.

This clonotype has more than one count but fewer than ten. The rearrangement joins TRBV25-1 to TRBJ2-3, with D tentatively TRBD2 (6 bases). Trimming shortened V by 1 base and J by 2 bases, and 13 bases separated the two germline ends. CDR1 is MGHDK, CDR2 SYGVNS, per germline. This CDR3 spans 16 amino acids. The CDR3 loop is CASSESWLATTDTQYF. CDR3 DNA: TGTGCCAGCAGTGAATCTTGGCTAGCGACCACAGATACGCAGTATTTT.

The chain carries TRBV15 and TRBJ2-2; TRBD1 matches at 7 bases. Per germline, CDR1 LNHNV and CDR2 YYDKDF (reference sequence). The V and J ends lost 0 bases and 4 bases, in that order; junction bases with no gene match: 5. This CDR3 comprises 16 residues. CDR3 nucleotides: TGTGCCACCAGCAGAGATGAGGGGGCGAGCACCGGGGAGCTGTTTTTT. As protein: CATSRDEGASTGELFF.

The chain has TRBV20-1 and TRBJ2-3; 12 bases agree with TRBD2. Germline V gene sequence: CDR1 DFQATT, CDR2 SNEGSKA (reference sequence). Trimming cost V 6 bases and J 5 bases; bases outside gene matches: 9. There are 15 residues in the CDR3. In nucleotides, the CDR3 is TGCAGTGCACAGACTAGCGGGAGCTCGGGAGATACGCAGTATTTT. It is translated as CSAQTSGSSGDTQYF.

J is TRBJ2-7 and V is TRBV15, with 7 positions matching TRBD2. Germline CDR1 is LNHNV and CDR2 is YYDKDF (reference sequence). The CDR3 spans 17 residues. V lost 2 bases and J lost 1; bases outside the gene matches: 11. Here the CDR3 DNA reads TGTGCCACCAGCAGAAGCTATTCAAGCGGGGATTCCTACGAGCAGTACTTC. It is translated as CATSRSYSSGDSYEQYF.

V gene TRBV5-4 combines with J gene TRBJ2-5; 12 bases are a match to TRBD2. This CDR3 spans 16 amino acids. Losses at the gene ends were 3 bases for V and 9 bases for J; bases not matched to a gene: 12. The V gene's germline CDR1 is SGHNT and CDR2 YYREEE (reference sequence). The CDR3 here is CASSSIATSGGSAQYF. CDR3 DNA sequence: TGTGCCAGCAGCTCCATTGCTACTAGCGGGGGGTCGGCCCAGTACTTC.

This clonotype has just a few counts. The chain employs TRBV4-3 and TRBJ1-2, with 9 positions matching TRBD1. The trim removed 3 bases at V and 7 bases at J, leaving 6 bases unmatched. Germline CDR1 LGHNA, CDR2 YSLEER. This CDR3 has 14 residues. CDR3 coding DNA: TGCGCCAGCAGCCACGGACAGGGGAGCTCTGGCTACACCTTC. It encodes CASSHGQGSSGYTF.

Many counts were recorded for this clonotype. In DNA, the CDR3 is TGCAGTGCTAGAGCTCAACTAGGGGGTCGACCCGGGGAGCTGTTTTTT. This translates into CSARAQLGGRPGELFF. The chain uses TRBV20-1 and TRBJ2-2, with D perhaps matching TRBD1 (6 bases). Trimming removed 1 base from V and 6 bases from J, with 18 bases in between. The CDR3 consists of 16 residues. Per germline, CDR1 DFQATT and CDR2 SNEGSKA (reference sequence).

This clonotype was counted at least ten times. The V call is TRBV29-1, the J call TRBJ2-7, with D perhaps TRBD2 (5 bases). V dropped 3 bases and J dropped 2 bases, with 11 bases sitting between them. The CDR3 runs to 13 residues. In germline, CDR1 is SQVTM, CDR2 ANQGSEA. The CDR3 region is CSVEGGSAYEQYF. The CDR3 nucleotides are TGCAGCGTTGAGGGCGGGTCCGCCTACGAGCAGTACTTC.